Listed below are T cell receptor beta chains from one sample, sequenced in a study of response to subunit inactivated influenza vaccine. Each CDR3 protein is one row after TCRdb ran MiXCR on the RT-PCR reads. The sample contains over 300,000 distinct CDR3 sequences, 20% to 25% of which appear only once. This specimen was PBMCs from blood, taken less than 22 months after vaccination. These receptors were taken from a man between 50 and 75 years old who received an inactivated influenza vaccine. Both conserved end residues are trimmed from each CDR3.

v_call	cdr3_aa
TRBV7-2	ASSKGGTNQPQH
TRBV9	ASSVRTAANTGELF
TRBV20-1	SARGDGTSGSMLDTQY
TRBV20-1	SALSGRGRSNEQF
TRBV10-1	ASRKGGTGELF
TRBV12-3/TRBV12-4	ASQRGGSYEQY
TRBV20-1	SASAAGDPENPDTQY
TRBV29-1	SVEDRRGPVYIQY
TRBV4-3	ASSQDHGQGQKLF
TRBV7-9	ASTDGTVSYEQY
TRBV19	ASSRGRVYEQY
TRBV5-1	ASSLVGPTNEKLF
TRBV20-1	SARETLPMATNEKLF
TRBV5-1	ASSLASQRTSEQF
TRBV11-2	ASSLTGYTQY
TRBV5-1	ASSLVLGSAQY
TRBV4-2	ASSQEGTDQETQY
TRBV4-3	ASSPGTSGRVNEQF
TRBV2	ASSDFGTATNEKLF
TRBV14	ASSLGQRYYEQY
TRBV5-5	ASSNSRTGGVYGYT
TRBV20-1	SARDRVDMGIYEQY
TRBV7-9	ASSLAREKEAF
TRBV6-5	ASSLQNPGQGLVKLF
TRBV4-2	ASSQDFRGGRTEAF
TRBV20-1	SAREGAQEKLF
TRBV20-1	SARRLARVGDTQY
TRBV24-1	ATSDLAGASDTQY
TRBV2	ASSDTGEVNYGYT
TRBV2	ASSDSLTLGGKNIQY
TRBV7-6	ASSLVGQASYEQY
TRBV15	ATSRVGGYGYT
TRBV25-1	ASNRQAYEQY
TRBV5-1	ASSLRTSGGTDTQY
TRBV9	ASTRGQRTDTQY
TRBV14	ASRLDGAFGELF
TRBV5-1	ASSLAGRDYNYGYT
TRBV7-9	ASSLGGGRDGYT
TRBV12-3/TRBV12-4	ASRRGASQH
TRBV20-1	SAPPAEGSSYNEQF
TRBV12-3/TRBV12-4	ASSLYRGRGGYEQY
TRBV20-1	SARDTYSTDTQY
TRBV7-2	ASSLGTRLRSTDTQY
TRBV20-1	SARDGTGGNAYGYT
TRBV3-1	ASSQAEANTEAF
TRBV3-1	ASSVDRDKAGYT
TRBV7-9	ASSESGTGYGYT
TRBV15	ATSRGGTKNIQY
TRBV7-9	ASSLTGSPGELF
TRBV6-6	ASSYSAGGGQF
TRBV27	ASSPDRVLNTGELF
TRBV27	ASSSHRGSFSYSYEQY
TRBV5-1	ASSRENYGYT
TRBV28	ASSRGANEQF
TRBV11-2	ASSQDMNQKL